The T cell receptor (beta chain) described here comes from a study of OX40 agonist ivuxolimab in advanced cancers. Germline V gene data show CDR1 as SGHRS and CDR2 as YFSETQ. Trimming took 3 bases from V and 1 from J; bases not matched to a gene: 11. The CDR3 has 17 residues. TCRdb's table, derived via immunoSEQ multiplex PCR, lists solely in-frame clones and lacks some. The sample gives 30,000 to 50,000 clones, roughly 89% of which show up once; 0.45% to 0.65% is in the top ten. V is TRBV5-1 and J is TRBJ2-7; 9 bases map to TRBD1. The receptor was derived from an adult with an advanced solid tumor such as melanoma, head and neck, liver or kidney cancer. This specimen was CD4+ or CD8+ T cells sorted from blood, taken in a trial of the OX40 agonist ivuxolimab. The CDR3 DNA reads TGCGCCAGCAGCTCAACCAAACAGGGGGCAATGTCCTACGAGCAGTACTTC. Protein sequence: CASSSTKQGAMSYEQYF.